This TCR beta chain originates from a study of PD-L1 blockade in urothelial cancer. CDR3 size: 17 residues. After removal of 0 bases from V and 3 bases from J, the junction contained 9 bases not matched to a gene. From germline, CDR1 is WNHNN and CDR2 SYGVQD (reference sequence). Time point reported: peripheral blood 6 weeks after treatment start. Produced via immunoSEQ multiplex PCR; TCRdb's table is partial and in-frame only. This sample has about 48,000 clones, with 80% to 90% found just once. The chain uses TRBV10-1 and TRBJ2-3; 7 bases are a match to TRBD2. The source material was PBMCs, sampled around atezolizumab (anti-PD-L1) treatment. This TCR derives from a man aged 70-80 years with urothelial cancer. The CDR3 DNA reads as TGCGCCAGCAGTGAGTCGCCCCGGGAGGCCGATACAGATACGCAGTATTTT. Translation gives CASSESPREADTDTQYF.